This entry concerns a single T cell receptor (beta chain). The sample comes from a study of blood T cell repertoires in COVID-19. Whole-study context: Sources were T cells, B-cell-depleted T cells, or PBMCs; the material itself was cDNA or gDNA.

As handled by the study authors: The assay estimated nucleated cells by amplifying reference gene primers. This table comes from immunoSEQ multiplex PCR, and its TCRdb copy is limited to in-frame clones, with some not included. V, J and clone size were drawn from that table, and D and trimming were deduced from the DNA. The sample has approximately 280,000 clones; 85% are singletons. Participants came from fewer than 25 US areas, aged roughly 18 to 95 years. This CDR3 region has 14 residues. Per the germline V gene, CDR1 is MRHNA and CDR2 is SNTAGT. Trimming at V came to 7 bases and at J to 3 bases, leaving 9 bases not matched to a gene.

This receptor was taken from a woman aged 45-65 years who had recovered from COVID-19. Sequenced: PBMCs or T cells enriched from blood (not recorded which). This chain joins TRBV6-4 and TRBJ2-7; 7 positions match TRBD1. CDR3 region: CASNDRVVDYEQYF. CDR3 in DNA: TGTGCCAGCAACGACAGGGTGGTAGACTACGAGCAGTACTTC.